This TCR beta chain originates from a study of T cells after yellow fever vaccination. Findings and limits, study-wide: A faster peak, day 5 versus 15, was reached by the weaker secondary response. Most clones from primary vaccination resurfaced after the booster (96% CD4, over 75% CD8).

Germline lookup yields CDR1 DFQATT and CDR2 SNEGSKA (reference sequence). With 2 bases clipped from V and 1 base from J, the junction kept 5 bases outside the gene matches. The CDR3 contains 15 residues. Template switching with 5'RACE generated the TCR cDNA and added a universal primer site and UMIs. One entry per CDR3 protein results from TCRdb running MiXCR on the 5' RACE reads. Counted here are roughly 500,000 distinct CDR3 sequences, 15% to 20% occurring once; the ten biggest clones make up around an eighth. Details on this clonotype: Antigen: not known.

This clonotype was obtained from a man aged 25 to 45 who received the YFV17D yellow fever vaccine. This specimen consisted of PBMCs, obtained 15 days after the yellow fever booster vaccination. This chain connects TRBV20-1 to TRBJ2-1, with 7 positions matching TRBD2. CDR3 amino acids: CSARSRGRSYNEQFF. As DNA, the CDR3 is TGCAGTGCTAGATCCCGCGGGAGATCCTACAATGAGCAGTTCTTC.